Listed below are T cell receptor beta chains from one sample, sequenced in a study of blood T cells in healthy people across ages. TCRdb called the 5' RACE reads again in MiXCR, with one record for every CDR3 protein. The profile shows almost 1 million distinct CDR3 sequences, just over 50% of them singletons. Sequencing was done on a sample of blood. The receptors originated from a woman aged 60-75 years in good health. Both conserved end residues are part of each CDR3. The D gene is left open where the match is weak. Size is omitted from some rows. Given values are once, few, many or a class for expanded clones.

cdr3_length j_call d_call v_call clone_size cdr3_nt cdr3_aa
15 TRBJ2-1 . TRBV4-2 . TGTGCCAGCAGCCAAGCCGGGAGTGGCTACAATGAGCAGTTCTTC CASSQAGSGYNEQFF
10 TRBJ1-1 . TRBV12-3/TRBV12-4 . TGTGCCAGCAGTTCGTCGACTTCTTTCTTT CASSSSTSFF
14 TRBJ2-5 . TRBV11-2 once TGTGCCAGCAGCTTATCGGGCAATTGGGAGACCCAGTACTTC CASSLSGNWETQYF
14 TRBJ1-2 . TRBV3-1 . TGTGCCAGCAGCCAACCGGACAGACGCTCTGGCTACACCTTC CASSQPDRRSGYTF
14 TRBJ2-5 TRBD2 TRBV7-2 few TGTGCCAGCAGCTTAGCCAGCGGGAGGGCCCTGCAGTACTTC CASSLASGRALQYF
14 TRBJ1-5 . TRBV12-3/TRBV12-4 . TGTGCCAGCAAGCGAGGCGTCGGCAATCAGCCCCAGCATTTT CASKRGVGNQPQHF
14 TRBJ2-5 . TRBV2 once TGTGCCAGCAGTGAGTTAGGCAGAGGGGAGACCCAGTACTTC CASSELGRGETQYF
14 TRBJ2-5 TRBD2 TRBV5-1 . TGCGCCAGCAGCTATGCTAGCGGCCAAGAGACCCAGTACTTC CASSYASGQETQYF
13 TRBJ2-3 . TRBV4-1 . TGCGCCAGCGGCCGGATTTTCACAGATACGCAGTATTTT CASGRIFTDTQYF
19 TRBJ2-7 TRBD2 TRBV28 few TGTGCCAGCAGTCTCTTTATAGGCGTGGGACTAGCGGGCGGATACGAGCAGTACTTC CASSLFIGVGLAGGYEQYF
19 TRBJ2-3 . TRBV7-2 . TGTGCCAGCAGCTTAGATAGGGCGGTTGGGGGAGCGGGCACAGATACGCAGTATTTT CASSLDRAVGGAGTDTQYF
15 TRBJ2-5 TRBD1 TRBV7-2 . TGTGCCAGCAGCCCCCATGGACAGGTCCAAGAGACCCAGTACTTC CASSPHGQVQETQYF
15 TRBJ2-7 TRBD2 TRBV27 many TGTGCCAGCAGTCCCAGACTAGCGGGGATATACGAGCAGTACTTC CASSPRLAGIYEQYF
16 TRBJ2-4 TRBD1 TRBV2 . TGTGCCAGCAGACAACGGGACAGCTATCCCAAAAACATTCAGTACTTC CASRQRDSYPKNIQYF
24 TRBJ2-1 TRBD1 TRBV3-1 . TGTGCCAGCAGCCCCCGCCGACTCCCAAACAGGGGGCTGGTGGGCTTGGGGTCCTACAATGAGCAGTTCTTC CASSPRRLPNRGLVGLGSYNEQFF
15 TRBJ2-1 TRBD2 TRBV20-1 . TGCAGTGCTAGTTCCCTAGCGGGAGTTGGTAATGAGCAGTTCTTC CSASSLAGVGNEQFF
16 TRBJ2-3 . TRBV7-9 . TGTGCCAGCAGCTTAGGGGCGGGGCAAATCACAGATACGCAGTATTTT CASSLGAGQITDTQYF
15 TRBJ2-7 . TRBV6-5 . TGTGCCAGCAGTTACTCATCGGGTCATAGCTACGAGCAGTACTTC CASSYSSGHSYEQYF
12 TRBJ2-7 . TRBV10-2 . TGCGCCAGCAAGGAAATCAGGGGCGAGCAGTACTTC CASKEIRGEQYF
16 TRBJ2-5 TRBD2 TRBV4-1 . TGCGCCAGCAGCCAAGATGCCGGGGGGTACCAAGAGACCCAGTACTTC CASSQDAGGYQETQYF
13 TRBJ1-1 . TRBV29-1 . TGCAGCGTTCTAAGGAGCCCGAACACTGAAGCTTTCTTT CSVLRSPNTEAFF
14 TRBJ2-2 . TRBV7-8 . TGTGCCAGCGACCCAAACGGGGTCCCCGGGGAGCTGTTTTTT CASDPNGVPGELFF
15 TRBJ2-4 TRBD2 TRBV12-3/TRBV12-4 few TGTGCCAGCAGTTTTAAACTAGCGGACGGAAACATTCAGTACTTC CASSFKLADGNIQYF
13 TRBJ2-3 . TRBV6-4 . TGTGCCAGCCGGGGCCCTCCGGGGGATACGCAGTATTTT CASRGPPGDTQYF
15 TRBJ1-6 . TRBV6-1 many TGTGCCATCGACCACTGGAGCCCTGTTAATTCACCCCTCCACTTT CAIDHWSPVNSPLHF
15 TRBJ2-7 TRBD2 TRBV6-2/TRBV6-3 . TGTGCCAGCAGTGTCAGCGGGGAGAGCTCCTACGAGCAGTACTTC CASSVSGESSYEQYF
13 TRBJ2-7 TRBD1 TRBV20-1 few TGCAGTGCTACCGGGACAGCCATGGGCCAGCAGTACTTC CSATGTAMGQQYF
16 TRBJ2-1 TRBD2 TRBV6-2/TRBV6-3 . TGTGCCAGCAGCCCAAACACCCTAGCGGTCTACAATGAGCAGTTCTTC CASSPNTLAVYNEQFF
11 TRBJ2-5 . TRBV20-1 . TGCAGTGCCGCCCGCGGGGAGACCCAGTACTTC CSAARGETQYF
15 TRBJ2-5 . TRBV4-1 few TGCGCCAGCAGCCAAATCGGCGGGGTCCAAGAGACCCAGTACTTC CASSQIGGVQETQYF
13 TRBJ2-4 . TRBV14 few TGTGCTAGCAGCCAAGGCCTGATGACAGGCCAGTACTTC CASSQGLMTGQYF
16 TRBJ1-2 . TRBV5-6 . TGTGCCAGCAGCTTGCGTGTCTGGCCTAACAACTATGGCTACACCTTC CASSLRVWPNNYGYTF
17 TRBJ2-5 TRBD2 TRBV7-2 . TGTGCCAGCAGCCCCCGTCGGGCTAGCGGGAGAGTTGAGACCCAGTACTTC CASSPRRASGRVETQYF
15 TRBJ2-1 . TRBV27 . TGTGCCAGCAGTTCCTCCCACGTGACTTCCAATGAGCAGTTCTTC CASSSSHVTSNEQFF
13 TRBJ2-1 . TRBV20-1 . TGCAGTGCTAGTCGGGGTTACTACAATGAGCAGTTCTTC CSASRGYYNEQFF
12 TRBJ1-1 . TRBV20-1 . TGCAGTGCTAGACCGGGACCGCGGGAAGCTTTCTTT CSARPGPREAFF
17 TRBJ1-2 . TRBV21-1 few TGTGCCAGCAGCGCGCCCGGGACAGGGAAGCCAAACTATGGCTACACCTTC CASSAPGTGKPNYGYTF
15 TRBJ2-5 TRBD2 TRBV27 . TGTGCCAGCAGTGGCCTAGGGACTAATCAAGAGACCCAGTACTTC CASSGLGTNQETQYF
13 TRBJ2-5 . TRBV28 . TGTGCCAGCAGTGAGGTAGCGGCAGAGACCCAGTACTTC CASSEVAAETQYF
14 TRBJ2-7 TRBD2 TRBV28 . TGTGCCAGCTATCAAGCGGGACTCCCCTACGAGCAGTACTTC CASYQAGLPYEQYF
14 TRBJ2-7 TRBD2 TRBV19 . TGTGCCAGTAGTGCAACGGGAGGGCAGCACGAGCAGTACTTC CASSATGGQHEQYF
14 TRBJ2-3 TRBD2 TRBV20-1 . TGCAGTGCTAGAGAAGCGGGACTACTACCGCTCGGGTATTTT CSAREAGLLPLGYF
14 TRBJ2-7 . TRBV6-1 . TGTGCCAGCAGCGACCTGATAAATCGCTACGAGCAGTACTTC CASSDLINRYEQYF
13 TRBJ1-2 . TRBV28 once TGTGCCAGCAGTTTAGATAGGCTGGATGGCTACACCTTC CASSLDRLDGYTF
15 TRBJ2-1 . TRBV6-5 . TGTGCCAGCAGTAAAACGGGGCCTTCCTACAATGAGCAGTTCTTC CASSKTGPSYNEQFF
13 TRBJ1-2 . TRBV5-1 . TGCGCCAGCAGCCCCGGGGACGGGTGGGGCTACACCTTC CASSPGDGWGYTF
13 TRBJ2-3 . TRBV7-9 once TGTGCCAGCAGCTTATCGCTCGGGGATACGCAGTATTTT CASSLSLGDTQYF
13 TRBJ2-3 . TRBV4-1 . TGTGCCAGCAGCCAGACCCCTCTGGATACGCAGTATTTT CASSQTPLDTQYF
17 TRBJ2-1 . TRBV3-1 once TGTGCCAGCAGCCAAGATTTCGGTTCTCGGGAGAGGGTTGAGCAGTTCTTC CASSQDFGSRERVEQFF
16 TRBJ2-1 TRBD2 TRBV4-2 . TGTGCCAGCAGCCCCGCCTCCGGGACTAGCGACAGTAAGCAGTTCTTC CASSPASGTSDSKQFF
12 TRBJ2-1 . TRBV20-1 few TGCAGTGCTAGCCACCGGGGGAGGGAGCAGTTCTTC CSASHRGREQFF
12 TRBJ1-6 . TRBV7-2 . TGTGCCAGCAGCTTTCAGGGCCTGAACCTCCACTTT CASSFQGLNLHF
15 TRBJ2-5 . TRBV4-1 . TGCGCCAGCAGCCAAGTACGGGCAGCCGAAGAGACCCAGTACTTC CASSQVRAAEETQYF
15 TRBJ2-7 TRBD1 TRBV6-5 . TGTGCCAGCAGTTACTCTGGACAGGGTTTTGCCGAGCAGTACTTC CASSYSGQGFAEQYF
15 TRBJ2-7 . TRBV3-1 . TGTGCCAGCAGCCAAGATGGAGGCACCAACTACGAGCAGTACTTC CASSQDGGTNYEQYF